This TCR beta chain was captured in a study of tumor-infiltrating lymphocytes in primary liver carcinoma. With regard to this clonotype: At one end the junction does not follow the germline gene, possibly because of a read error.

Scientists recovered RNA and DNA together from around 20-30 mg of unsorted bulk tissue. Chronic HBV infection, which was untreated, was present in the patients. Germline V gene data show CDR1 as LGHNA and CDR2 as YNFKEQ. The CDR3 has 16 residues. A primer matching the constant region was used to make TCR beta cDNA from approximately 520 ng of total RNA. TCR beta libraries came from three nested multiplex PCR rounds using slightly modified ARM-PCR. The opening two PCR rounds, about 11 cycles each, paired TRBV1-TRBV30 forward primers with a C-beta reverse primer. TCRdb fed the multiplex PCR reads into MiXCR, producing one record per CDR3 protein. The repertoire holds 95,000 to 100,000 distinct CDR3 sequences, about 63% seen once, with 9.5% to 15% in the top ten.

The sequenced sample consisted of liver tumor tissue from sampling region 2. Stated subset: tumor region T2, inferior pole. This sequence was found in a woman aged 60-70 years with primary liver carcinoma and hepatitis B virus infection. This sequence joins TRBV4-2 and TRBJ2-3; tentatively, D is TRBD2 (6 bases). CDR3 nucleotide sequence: TGTGTCAGCAGCCAAGACGGGGTGGGGGGTGCAGATACGCAGTATTTT. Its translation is CVSSQDGVGGADTQYF.